The T cell receptor (beta chain) under discussion was sequenced for a study of cytomegalovirus exposure and HLA in healthy donors. Trimming took 3 bases from V and 3 from J; bases not matched to a gene: 11. Germline assignment: CDR1 MNHNS and CDR2 SASEGT. CDR3 size: 17 residues. With 60 Vbeta and 13 Jbeta primers, the PCR was carried out. The method was immunoSEQ multiplex PCR; TCRdb's version includes in-frame clones alone and lacks a portion of them. The repertoire consists of some 120,000 clones, with 75% to 80% occurring once and the leading ten covering 5.5% to 8%. The V and J genes are TRBV6-1 and TRBJ2-7; 10 positions match TRBD2. The sequence was collected from a woman in her 40s in good health and CMV-seronegative. Sequenced material: PBMCs. CDR3 loop: CASSDPHGLAENYEQYF. CDR3 in DNA: TGTGCCAGCAGTGATCCTCACGGACTAGCGGAAAACTACGAGCAGTACTTC.